The 25 T cell receptor beta chains below come from one sample, sequenced in a study of CD4+ T cells in melanoma. Clones were sequenced by immunoSEQ multiplex PCR, and TCRdb holds only the in-frame ones, with some missing. The table records some 150,000 clones, approximately 91% of them present only once. Every receptor here comes from a human donor with melanoma.

V is TRBV5-1 and J is TRBJ1-1, with D possibly being TRBD1 (5 bases). The V gene's germline CDR1 is SGHRS and CDR2 YFSETQ. Deletions cut 2 bases from V and 1 base from J, with 12 bases between. The CDR3 totals 15 residues. DNA of the CDR3: TGCGCCAGCAGCTTCGAAGGACACCCGAACACTGAAGCTTTCTTT. Encoded protein: CASSFEGHPNTEAFF.

The chain links TRBV30 to TRBJ2-6; no clear D gene. CDR3 length: 14 residues. The ends were cut back, 1 base at V and 0 bases at J, with 4 bases in the middle. Per the germline V gene, CDR1 is GTSNPN and CDR2 is SVGIG (reference sequence). The CDR3 protein is CAWSGGSGANVLTF. The CDR3 DNA sequence: TGTGCCTGGAGTGGGGGCTCTGGGGCCAACGTCCTGACTTTC.

J is TRBJ2-7 and V is TRBV7-9; D remains ambiguous. From germline, CDR1 is SEHNR and CDR2 FQNEAQ (reference sequence). Trimming took off 3 bases at V and 3 bases at J, with 9 bases between the two ends. This CDR3 comprises 13 residues. The CDR3 sequence: CASSLGLYYEQYF. The CDR3 coding sequence is TGTGCCAGCAGCTTGGGCCTCTACTACGAGCAGTACTTC. Full variable domain (remainder filled in from reference TRBV7-9 and TRBJ2-7): DTGVSQNPRHKITKRGQNVTFRCDPISEHNRLYWYRQTLGQGPEFLTYFQNEAQLEKSRLLSDRFSAERPKGSFSTLEIQRTEQGDSAMYLCASSLGLYYEQYFGPGTRLTVT.

The sample holds one count of this clone. This chain uses TRBV2 with TRBJ2-3, with 8 bases aligning to TRBD2. This CDR3 spans 16 amino acids. Trimming took 3 bases from V and 2 from J; bases not matched to a gene: 7. Germline CDR1 and CDR2: SNHLY and FYNNEI. The CDR3 here is CASSDSGRGDTDTQYF. CDR3 bases: TGTGCCAGCAGTGATTCTGGGCGGGGGGACACAGATACGCAGTATTTT.

The chain combines TRBV5-1 with TRBJ1-4; 8 bases align to TRBD1. CDR1 SGHRS and CDR2 YFSETQ come from the germline V gene. The CDR3 consists of 14 residues. Trimming took 1 base from V and 6 from J; bases not matched to a gene: 2. CDR3 sequence: CASSLTGGDEKLFF. DNA for the CDR3: TGCGCCAGCAGCTTGACAGGGGGAGATGAAAAACTGTTTTTT.

This sequence joins TRBV9 and TRBJ1-2, with a weak D call TRBD1 (5 bases). CDR1 is SGDLS, CDR2 YYNGEE, per germline. The CDR3 is 15 residues long. Trimming shortened V by 4 bases and J by 4 bases, and 17 bases separated the two germline ends. The DNA for the CDR3 is TGTGCCAGCAGCCCACGACCTAGAGGGACCTATGGCTACACCTTC. Protein: CASSPRPRGTYGYTF.

The chain is built from TRBV29-1 and TRBJ1-5; 7 nucleotides line up with TRBD1. The ends lost 6 bases at V and 4 bases at J; junction bases unmatched: 6. The CDR3 covers 13 residues. Looked up from germline, CDR1 is SQVTM and CDR2 is ANQGSEA. DNA for the CDR3: TGCAGCGTGATGGGACAGCCTAATCAGCCCCAGCATTTT. Translated: CSVMGQPNQPQHF.

V usage is TRBV5-1 and J usage is TRBJ1-1, with D perhaps matching TRBD1 (5 bases). CDR3 length equals 12 residues. Germline V gives CDR1 SGHRS, CDR2 YFSETQ. V shed 5 bases and J shed 8 bases, with 13 bases lying between them. The CDR3 spells CASREGSDEAFF. The DNA of the CDR3 is TGCGCCAGCAGGGAGGGGTCGGACGAAGCTTTCTTT.

The V call is TRBV9, the J call TRBJ1-2; no clear D. Germline assignment: CDR1 SGDLS and CDR2 YYNGEE. The CDR3 contains 16 residues. The ends were cut back, 3 bases at V and 7 bases at J, with 22 bases in the middle. The CDR3 sequence: CASSALGGPLAGGYTF. The CDR3 DNA sequence: TGTGCCAGCAGCGCGTTGGGAGGGCCCTTGGCGGGTGGCTACACCTTC.

V gene TRBV4-2 combines with J gene TRBJ2-5; 8 bases agree with TRBD2. The V gene end was trimmed by 6 bases and the J gene end by 2 bases; junction bases not matched to a gene: 14. Germline-derived CDR1 and CDR2 are LGHNA and YNFKEQ. This CDR3 is built from 17 residues. In nucleotides, the CDR3 is TGTGCCAGCAGTCTTTCTCGCGCCGGGGGGGCACAAGAGACCCAGTACTTC. This encodes CASSLSRAGGAQETQYF.

The chain combines TRBV7-3 with TRBJ1-2; possibly TRBD1 for D (5 bases). CDR3 size: 13 residues. Trimming pared 3 bases from V and 5 bases from J, leaving 10 bases between. Per the germline V gene, CDR1 is SGHTA and CDR2 is FQGTGA. CDR3 sequence reads: CASSFNGGYGYTF. For the CDR3, the DNA is TGTGCCAGCAGCTTTAACGGGGGGTATGGCTACACCTTC.

A remark on this clone: In the same sample, other DNA sequences code for this CDR3. This sequence joins TRBV5-1 and TRBJ2-7; 8 nucleotides align to TRBD1. Germline-derived CDR1 and CDR2 are SGHRS and YFSETQ. The CDR3 has 14 amino acids. Trimming took 0 bases from V and 3 from J; bases not matched to a gene: 2. CDR3 DNA: TGCGCCAGCAGCTTGGGCGGACAGGGCTACGAGCAGTACTTC. Translation gives CASSLGGQGYEQYF. Supplemented by reference TRBV5-1 and TRBJ2-7, the full variable domain reads KAGVTQTPRYLIKTRGQQVTLSCSPISGHRSVSWYQQTPGQGLQFLFEYFSETQRNKGNFPGRFSGRQFSNSRSEMNVSTLELGDSALYLCASSLGGQGYEQYFGPGTRLTVT.

The chain carries TRBV7-2 and TRBJ2-7; possibly TRBD2 for D (5 bases). The CDR3 is 13 residues long. Trimming took off 5 bases at V and 3 bases at J, with 11 bases between the two ends. Germline-derived CDR1 and CDR2 are SGHTA and FQGNSA. In nucleotides, the CDR3 is TGTGCCAGCAGCCCCCGGGGTAACTACGAGCAGTACTTC. This translates into CASSPRGNYEQYF.

This sequence joins TRBV6-5 and TRBJ1-1; D remains ambiguous. Germline-derived CDR1 and CDR2 are MNHEY and SVGAGI. The V gene lost 5 bases and the J gene lost 10 bases, with 17 bases spanning the gap. The CDR3 contains 13 residues. The CDR3: CASSHPDRAGAFF. CDR3 coding DNA: TGTGCCAGCAGTCACCCGGATCGCGCCGGAGCTTTCTTT.

The rearrangement uses TRBV4-1 and TRBJ2-5; D possibly corresponds to TRBD2 (7 bases). Trimming removed 4 bases at V and 2 bases at J, with 17 bases between. Germline CDR1 reads MGHRA; CDR2 reads YSYEKL. This CDR3 has 16 amino acids. The DNA for the CDR3 is TGCGCCAGCAGCCGAGGGTGGGGGGGGCAGCAAGAGACCCAGTACTTC. Translation: CASSRGWGGQQETQYF.

The chain couples TRBV5-4 to TRBJ1-1; D not resolved. Germline CDR1 SGHNT, CDR2 YYREEE (reference sequence). V lost 3 bases, J lost 0 bases, and 12 bases lay in between. The CDR3 covers 15 residues. The CDR3 sequence is CASSSPKVMNTEAFF. In DNA, the CDR3 is TGTGCCAGCAGCTCCCCAAAAGTGATGAACACTGAAGCTTTCTTT.

The chain employs TRBV18 and TRBJ1-4, with a tentative D call TRBD1 (6 bases). The V end lost 6 bases, the J end lost 3 bases, and 14 bases lay between the germline ends. Looked up from germline, CDR1 is KGHSH and CDR2 is LQKENI. CDR3 size: 15 residues. Here the CDR3 reads CASSEQGAANEKLFF. The CDR3 nucleotides are TGTGCCAGCTCGGAACAGGGTGCGGCTAATGAAAAACTGTTTTTT. Full variable domain (rest looked up from reference TRBV18 and TRBJ1-4): NAGVMQNPRHLVRRRGQEARLRCSPMKGHSHVYWYRQLPEEGLKFMVYLQKENIIDESGMPKERFSAEFPKEGPSILRIQQVVRGDSAAYFCASSEQGAANEKLFFGSGTQLSVL.

The chain is built from TRBV6-6 and TRBJ2-3; TRBD1 or TRBD2 may be the D gene (6 bases each). CDR3 length: 15 amino acids. Germline V lookup: CDR1 MNHNY, CDR2 SVGAGI (reference sequence). The germline V and J ends were trimmed by 5 bases and 5 bases, with 17 bases remaining between them. CDR3 in amino acids: CASSHREAPGDTQYF. The CDR3 DNA follows: TGTGCCAGCAGTCACAGGGAGGCCCCCGGAGATACGCAGTATTTT.

The J gene is TRBJ1-4, the V gene TRBV4-2, with 10 bases identical to TRBD1. The germline V gene encodes CDR1 LGHNA and CDR2 YNFKEQ. V trimming: 1 base; J trimming: 8 bases; junction bases outside the gene matches: 10. The CDR3 runs 17 residues. The CDR3 region has the DNA TGTGCCAGCAGCCAAGTTTCTGTCGGGACAGGGGTAGAAAAACTGTTTTTT. Protein product: CASSQVSVGTGVEKLFF.

The chain uses TRBV5-1 and TRBJ2-5; D gene uncertain. The CDR3 covers 14 residues. V shed 0 bases and J shed 5 bases, with 11 bases lying between them. Germline CDR1 SGHRS, CDR2 YFSETQ. CDR3 sequence reads: CASSLEPSRETQYF. As DNA, the CDR3 is TGCGCCAGCAGCTTGGAGCCTTCCCGGGAGACCCAGTACTTC. The entire variable domain, with the rest obtained from reference TRBV5-1 and TRBJ2-5, is as follows: KAGVTQTPRYLIKTRGQQVTLSCSPISGHRSVSWYQQTPGQGLQFLFEYFSETQRNKGNFPGRFSGRQFSNSRSEMNVSTLELGDSALYLCASSLEPSRETQYFGPGTRLLVL.

V and J are TRBV12-5 and TRBJ2-1; D unclear. With 0 bases removed from V and 4 bases from J, the gap between germline ends came to 16 bases. The CDR3 is 17 amino acids. The germline V gene has CDR1 LGHNT and CDR2 FRNRAP. CDR3 DNA sequence: TGTGCTAGTGGTTTGGTACCCGGGTATACCAAATACAATGAGCAGTTCTTC. Translation gives CASGLVPGYTKYNEQFF.

V and J are TRBV4-2 and TRBJ2-7, with D possibly called TRBD1 or TRBD2 (6 bases each). V lost 1 base and J lost 6, with 22 bases in between. Germline lookup yields CDR1 LGHNA and CDR2 YNFKEQ. The CDR3 consists of 17 residues. The CDR3 is CASSQAAGGTLYSEQYF. The CDR3 DNA is TGTGCCAGCAGCCAAGCCGCCGGCGGGACATTGTATAGCGAGCAGTACTTC.

The V call is TRBV18, the J call TRBJ1-4, with D unresolved. The germline V and J ends were trimmed by 2 bases and 5 bases, with 12 bases remaining between them. CDR3 length: 15 residues. In germline, CDR1 is KGHSH, CDR2 LQKENI. The CDR3 is CASSPGEGRNEKLFF. CDR3 DNA sequence: TGTGCCAGCTCACCAGGGGAAGGTCGGAATGAAAAACTGTTTTTT.

This chain joins TRBV5-1 and TRBJ1-2; the match to TRBD1 covers 10 bases. Germline loops: CDR1 SGHRS, CDR2 YFSETQ. The CDR3 spans 17 residues. With 0 bases clipped from V and 2 bases from J, the junction kept 7 bases outside the gene matches. CDR3 bases: TGCGCCAGCAGCTTGGGGGACAGGGGCCGCCTGAACTATGGCTACACCTTC. It encodes CASSLGDRGRLNYGYTF.

V usage is TRBV6-5 and J usage is TRBJ2-1; D might be TRBD1 (6 bases). The V and J ends lost 8 bases and 5 bases respectively, with 16 bases between them. The CDR3 runs 14 residues. The germline gives CDR1 MNHEY, CDR2 SVGAGI. As DNA, the CDR3 is TGTGCCAGCGCCTTCCAGGACAGTAACAATGAGCAGTTCTTC. Its translation is CASAFQDSNNEQFF.